The source of this T cell receptor (beta chain) is a study of radiotherapy plus CTLA-4 blockade in lung cancer. Study-level information: Objective responses were recorded in around a sixth of patients, with disease control recorded in approximately 32%. The study, taken as a whole, reports: In blood, tumor-derived TCR clones expanded after radiotherapy plus ipilimumab.

Produced via immunoSEQ multiplex PCR; TCRdb's table is partial and in-frame only. The sample lists some 60,000 clones; 70% to 85% were seen once. Patients had chemo-refractory metastatic non-small-cell lung cancer and received focal radiation plus CTLA-4 blockade that used ipilimumab. The CDR3 extends over 16 amino acids. The germline V gene encodes CDR1 WNHNN and CDR2 SYGVQD (reference sequence). V dropped 6 bases and J dropped 8; count of bases not matched to a gene: 9. As regards this clone: Its matching antigen is unknown.

The receptor was derived from a human donor with non-small cell lung cancer who had a complete response to radiotherapy plus ipilimumab. The chain recombines TRBV10-1 with TRBJ2-1; the match to TRBD2 covers 14 bases. The starting material was peripheral blood, obtained from a patient treated with radiotherapy plus ipilimumab. This chain's CDR3 is CASSWTSGRNVDEQFF. DNA of the CDR3: TGCGCCAGCAGCTGGACTAGCGGGAGGAATGTGGATGAGCAGTTCTTC.